This entry describes one T cell receptor beta chain. In the study's own analysis: Scientists estimated how many nucleated cells there were by amplifying reference gene primers. Sequencing was performed with immunoSEQ multiplex PCR; in TCRdb, only in-frame clones are kept and a portion is missing. V and J calls and clone size are given by that table; D and trimming were obtained from the DNA. This table holds about 250,000 clones, over 75% found once. This CDR3 is built from 13 residues. Unmatched junction bases numbered 5, after V lost 4 bases and J lost 6 bases. Per the germline V gene, CDR1 is GTSNPN and CDR2 is SVGIG (reference sequence). This specimen belongs to a study of blood T cell repertoires in COVID-19. Study summary: Researchers got acute and convalescent COVID-19 samples from the United States, Italy and Spain. T cells, B-cell-depleted T cells, or PBMCs supplied cDNA or gDNA.

The sequence was obtained from a man between 35 and 55 years old who had recovered from COVID-19. Source material: PBMCs or T cells enriched from blood (not recorded which). This rearrangement joins TRBV30 to TRBJ1-2, with 10 bases lining up with TRBD1. In DNA, the CDR3 is TGTGCCTGGACCGGGACAGGGGAGGATGGCTACACCTTC. This sequence encodes CAWTGTGEDGYTF.